The 21 T cell receptor beta chains listed next were all sequenced from one sample in a study of vaccination effects on CD4 cells after COVID-19. Clones were read by immunoSEQ multiplex PCR, and TCRdb kept only the in-frame ones, dropping some. The sample records more than 40,000 clones, 77% being singletons. Before sequencing, viral peptide pools were used by the ViraFEST assay to expand antigen-specific CD4+ T cells. Upon completion of 10 to 11 days in culture, CD4+ T cells were isolated. Having tested negative for nucleocapsid antibodies, the vaccine recipients showed no prior SARS-CoV-2 infection. Antigens of these TCRs are unknown. Sample: CD4+ T cells from PBMCs cultured with HCoV-NL63 spike peptides, taken before COVID-19 vaccination. These receptors were taken from a human donor who received a COVID-19 vaccine.

The chain has TRBV18 and TRBJ2-1; D is undetermined. V lost 3 bases and J lost 4, with 10 bases in between. Germline assignment: CDR1 KGHSH and CDR2 LQKENI. The CDR3 is 14 amino acids. CDR3 DNA: TGTGCCAGCTCACCTGACCAGTATTACAATGAGCAGTTCTTC. Translation: CASSPDQYYNEQFF.

This clone was counted a single time. The rearrangement links TRBV3-1 (or the pseudogene TRBV3-2) to TRBJ2-1; D is undetermined. The CDR3 sequence is 13 residues long. V was cut by 6 bases and J by 5 bases, with 11 bases left in between. Germline assignment: CDR1 LGHDT and CDR2 YNNKEL (reference sequence). CDR3 in DNA: TGTGCCAGCAGGGCGGCGGCACACAATGAGCAGTTCTTC. It specifies CASRAAAHNEQFF.

The chain has TRBV6-5 and TRBJ1-1; 8 positions match TRBD1. The CDR3 covers 16 residues. Unmatched junction bases numbered 12, after V lost 4 bases and J lost 5 bases. Germline CDR1 reads MNHEY; CDR2 reads SVGAGI. The DNA of the CDR3 is TGTGCCAGCAGTTCTCCACCACAGGGGGGGAGGACTGAAGCTTTCTTT. Its translation: CASSSPPQGGRTEAFF.

The gene calls are TRBV5-1 and TRBJ2-1, with D perhaps assigned TRBD1 or TRBD2 (5 bases each). Trimming cost V 5 bases and J 11 bases, with 32 bases left between them. Germline CDR1 SGHRS, CDR2 YFSETQ. The CDR3 is made up of 18 amino acids. The CDR3 DNA sequence: TGCGCCAGCAGGATCGGGACGGCTGTCTCTTACAATGAGCGGAAGCAGTTCTTC. Translated, it gives CASRIGTAVSYNERKQFF.

This clone has a handful of counts. The genes are TRBV4-1 and TRBJ1-3; D gene uncertain. There are 14 residues in the CDR3. CDR1 MGHRA and CDR2 YSYEKL come from the germline V gene. V lost 2 bases and J lost 2, with 7 bases in between. The CDR3 region has the DNA TGCGCCAGCAGCCAATCCCGGACTGGAAACACCATATATTTT. Translating it yields CASSQSRTGNTIYF.

This chain uses TRBV4-1 with TRBJ1-5; D remains ambiguous. Per germline, CDR1 MGHRA and CDR2 YSYEKL. Trimming removed 4 bases from V and 5 bases from J, with 15 bases in between. The CDR3 is 15 residues long. The DNA for the CDR3 is TGCGCCAGCAGCCTTGAAGGGCAGCGTTATCAGCCCCAGCATTTT. It is translated as CASSLEGQRYQPQHF.

This rearrangement joins TRBV6-4 to TRBJ2-5, with 9 bases matching TRBD2. Germline trimming cut 5 bases from V and 1 base from J; bases unmatched to any gene: 5. CDR3 length equals 15 residues. Germline V lookup: CDR1 MRHNA, CDR2 SNTAGT. The CDR3 loop reads CASSLTSGLQETQYF. The CDR3 coding sequence is TGTGCCAGCAGTTTGACTAGCGGCCTCCAAGAGACCCAGTACTTC.

The V and J genes are TRBV28 and TRBJ1-2; tentative D call: TRBD1 (6 bases). Germline V gene sequence: CDR1 MDHEN, CDR2 SYDVKM. This CDR3 is built from 16 residues. V was shortened by 6 bases and J by 5 bases, with 22 bases between the two germline ends. The CDR3: CASSVTSPTGSYGYTF. CDR3 coding DNA: TGTGCCAGCAGCGTAACCAGCCCGACAGGATCTTATGGCTACACCTTC.

This clone turned up a few times. V usage is TRBV6-6 and J usage is TRBJ1-4, with TRBD1 matching 7 bases. V lost 4 bases and J lost 2; bases outside the gene matches: 7. CDR3 length: 16 amino acids. CDR1 is MNHNY and CDR2 is SVGAGI in the germline V gene (reference sequence). CDR3 nucleotides: TGTGCCAGCAGTTCGTACAGGGGACAGACTAATGAAAAACTGTTTTTT. Translated: CASSSYRGQTNEKLFF.

The chain has TRBV27 and TRBJ1-5; D is possibly TRBD1 (6 bases). Trimming cost V 7 bases and J 8 bases, with 21 bases left between them. From germline, CDR1 is MNHEY and CDR2 SMNVEV (reference sequence). The CDR3 has 15 amino acids. This chain's CDR3 is CASTRERGGNKPQHF. In DNA, the CDR3 is TGTGCCAGCACTCGCGAGAGGGGGGGGAACAAGCCCCAGCATTTT.

The V and J genes are TRBV7-9 and TRBJ2-5; weak D call: TRBD1 (6 bases). CDR1 is SEHNR and CDR2 is FQNEAQ in the germline V gene (reference sequence). V was pared by 1 base and J by 4 bases, with 13 bases between. This CDR3 contains 15 residues. The CDR3 nucleotides are TGTGCCAGCAGCTTAGGGGTCGGCAGGGGAGAGACCCAGTACTTC. It yields the protein CASSLGVGRGETQYF.

The CDR3 DNA follows: TGTGCCTGGAGTGAAGGGAACACCATATATTTT. Translating gives CAWSEGNTIYF. V gene TRBV30 combines with J gene TRBJ1-3; unclear D gene. Germline values: CDR1 GTSNPN, CDR2 SVGIG (reference sequence). This CDR3 has 11 residues. V was clipped by 1 base and J by 7 bases, with 5 bases between them.

The chain is built from TRBV30 and TRBJ2-3; D not resolved. The CDR3 extends over 11 amino acids. The germline CDR1 and CDR2 sequences are GTSNPN and SVGIG (reference sequence). Trimming took 0 bases from V and 6 from J, leaving 4 bases between them. This CDR3 reads CAWSVRDTQYF. In nucleotides, the CDR3 is TGTGCCTGGAGTGTACGGGATACGCAGTATTTT.

V is TRBV3-1 (or the pseudogene TRBV3-2) and J is TRBJ2-5, with D possibly matching TRBD1 (6 bases). Germline lookup yields CDR1 LGHDT and CDR2 YNNKEL (reference sequence). The ends were cut back, 3 bases at V and 2 bases at J, with 7 bases in the middle. The length of the CDR3 is 13 residues. This CDR3 is CASSQGQQETQYF. DNA of the CDR3: TGTGCCAGCAGCCAGGGACAACAAGAGACCCAGTACTTC.

The chain recombines TRBV24-1 with TRBJ1-3; D is uncertain. Germline V gene data show CDR1 as KGHDR and CDR2 as SFDVKD. CDR3 length: 15 residues. Trimming pared 3 bases from V and 0 bases from J, leaving 8 bases between. The CDR3 spells CATSDGELSGNTIYF. DNA for the CDR3: TGTGCCACCAGTGATGGGGAACTCTCTGGAAACACCATATATTTT.

The gene calls are TRBV24-1 and TRBJ2-5; a possible D gene is TRBD2 (5 bases). CDR3 length: 16 amino acids. Trimming removed 4 bases from V and 5 bases from J, with 19 bases in between. In germline, CDR1 is KGHDR, CDR2 SFDVKD. The CDR3 region has the DNA TGTGCCACCAGTGAAGGAGGTAGGCCAAGTCAGGAGACCCAGTACTTC. It translates to CATSEGGRPSQETQYF.

The CDR3 here is CASSAAGGDQPQHF. CDR3 coding DNA: TGTGCCAGCAGTGCCGCGGGGGGGGATCAGCCCCAGCATTTT. The gene calls are TRBV2 and TRBJ1-5; possible D gene TRBD1, 5 bases. The CDR3 consists of 14 residues. The germline CDR1 and CDR2 sequences are SNHLY and FYNNEI. V lost 4 bases to trimming and J lost 5 bases, with 12 bases between them.

This clone appeared a few times. V is TRBV6-5 and J is TRBJ1-4; D unclear. The CDR3 loop spans 14 amino acids. V lost 5 bases to trimming and J lost 3 bases, with 10 bases between them. Germline V gene sequence: CDR1 MNHEY, CDR2 SVGAGI. The CDR3 here is CASSLSVANEKLFF. CDR3 DNA sequence: TGTGCCAGCAGTCTGTCGGTGGCTAATGAAAAACTGTTTTTT.

The rearrangement uses TRBV29-1 and TRBJ1-1, with unresolved D. CDR3 length: 14 amino acids. Looked up from germline, CDR1 is SQVTM and CDR2 is ANQGSEA. Between the trimmed V and J ends, which lost 6 bases and 1 base, there was a span of 15 bases. The CDR3 is CSVLDRRTNTEAFF. DNA for the CDR3: TGCAGCGTCCTCGACCGACGGACGAACACTGAAGCTTTCTTT.

J is TRBJ2-5 and V is TRBV3-1 (or the pseudogene TRBV3-2), with 8 bases aligning to TRBD1. V lost 6 bases to trimming and J lost 5 bases; unmatched junction nucleotides: 5. Germline CDR1 and CDR2: LGHDT and YNNKEL (reference sequence). There are 13 residues in the CDR3. Written as DNA, the CDR3 is TGTGCCAGCAGTCAGGGGGCCGGGGAGACCCAGTACTTC. Amino acids: CASSQGAGETQYF.

The genes are TRBV7-2 and TRBJ1-2, with 7 bases fitting TRBD1. V was pared by 5 bases and J by 8 bases, with 11 bases of the junction left unmatched. The CDR3 consists of 14 residues. Germline-derived CDR1 and CDR2 are SGHTA and FQGNSA. The CDR3 bases are TGTGCCAGCAGCCCCCGGGACAGCCCTCAAGGCTACACCTTC. Translated, it gives CASSPRDSPQGYTF.